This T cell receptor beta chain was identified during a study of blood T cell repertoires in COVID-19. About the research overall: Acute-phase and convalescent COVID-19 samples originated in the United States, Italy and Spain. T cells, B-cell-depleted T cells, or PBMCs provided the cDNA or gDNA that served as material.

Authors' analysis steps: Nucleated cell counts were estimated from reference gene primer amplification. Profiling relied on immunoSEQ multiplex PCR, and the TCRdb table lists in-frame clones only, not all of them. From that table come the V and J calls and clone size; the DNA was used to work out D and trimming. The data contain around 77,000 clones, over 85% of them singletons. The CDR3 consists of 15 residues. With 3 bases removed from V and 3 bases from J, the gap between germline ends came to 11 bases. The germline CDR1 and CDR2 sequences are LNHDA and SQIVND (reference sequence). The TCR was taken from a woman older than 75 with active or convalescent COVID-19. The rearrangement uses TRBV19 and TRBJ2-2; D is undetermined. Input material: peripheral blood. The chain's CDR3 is CASSIPTLYTGELFF. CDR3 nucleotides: TGTGCCAGTAGTATCCCGACTCTTTACACCGGGGAGCTGTTTTTT. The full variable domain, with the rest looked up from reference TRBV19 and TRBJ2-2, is DGGITQSPKYLFRKEGQNVTLSCEQNLNHDAMYWYRQDPGQGLRLIYYSQIVNDFQKGDIAEGYSVSREKKESFPLTVTSAQKNPTAFYLCASSIPTLYTGELFFGEGSRLTVL.